Listed here are 18 T cell receptor beta chains from one sample, sequenced in a study of blood T cell repertoires in COVID-19. Clones were read by immunoSEQ multiplex PCR, and TCRdb kept only the in-frame ones, dropping some. The data contain 250,000 to 300,000 clones, over 80% of them seen just once; the ten biggest clones take up 6.3%. Sequencing was done on a sample of peripheral blood. These receptors were taken from a woman aged 50 to 60 with COVID-19, enrolled during active disease.

The V gene is TRBV11-2, the J gene TRBJ1-1, with TRBD1 matching 8 bases. The length of the CDR3 is 16 residues. Germline V gene data show CDR1 as SGHAT and CDR2 as FQNNGV. The V and J ends lost 2 bases and 1 base, in that order; junction bases with no gene match: 6. The CDR3: CASSLIGQGRNTEAFF. Here the CDR3 DNA reads TGTGCCAGCAGCTTAATAGGACAGGGTAGGAACACTGAAGCTTTCTTT.

The J gene is TRBJ1-5, the V gene TRBV6-6, with 8 bases lining up with TRBD1. In germline, CDR1 is MNHNY, CDR2 SVGAGI (reference sequence). This CDR3 is 18 amino acids long. The J segment lost 0 bases and the V segment lost 5 bases, leaving 12 bases of the junction unmatched. The CDR3 region has the DNA TGTGCCAGCAGTCACCTGACAGGGGTGATCGGTAGCAATCAGCCCCAGCATTTT. The encoded protein is CASSHLTGVIGSNQPQHF.

The chain combines TRBV7-6 with TRBJ2-1; possible D gene TRBD2, 6 bases. Germline CDR1 SGHVS, CDR2 FNYEAQ. V shed 3 bases and J shed 4 bases, with 13 bases lying between them. The CDR3 loop spans 15 amino acids. The CDR3 DNA reads as TGTGCCAGCAGCTTGGAGGGACTCTTTTACAATGAGCAGTTCTTC. This gives the protein CASSLEGLFYNEQFF.

This sequence joins TRBV7-2 and TRBJ2-7, with 14 bases aligning to TRBD2. This CDR3 has 17 amino acids. The germline gives CDR1 SGHTA, CDR2 FQGNSA. The V segment lost 5 bases and the J segment 3 bases; nucleotides outside the gene matches: 9. Here the CDR3 DNA reads TGTGCCAGCAGCGGCCGAGGACTAGCGGGAGGCCTCTACGAGCAGTACTTC. It translates to CASSGRGLAGGLYEQYF.

The DNA of the CDR3 is TGTGCCAGCAGTGCGACAATAACAGGGCCCCTTCCTGGCTACACCTTC. This codes for CASSATITGPLPGYTF. The V gene is TRBV6-1, the J gene TRBJ1-2; TRBD1 is a possible D gene (6 bases). Looked up from germline, CDR1 is MNHNS and CDR2 is SASEGT. CDR3 size: 16 residues. V was cut by 4 bases and J by 7 bases, with 22 bases left in between.

This chain uses TRBV5-1 with TRBJ1-1, with TRBD1 matching over 7 bases. Germline-derived CDR1 and CDR2 are SGHRS and YFSETQ. V trimming: 4 bases; J trimming: 0 bases; junction bases outside the gene matches: 6. The CDR3 is made up of 15 amino acids. CDR3 DNA sequence: TGCGCCAGCAGCCGGATGGGACAGCTGAACACTGAAGCTTTCTTT. Translated, it gives CASSRMGQLNTEAFF.

This clone was recorded only once. The same CDR3 also results from other DNA sequences found in this sample. The V call is TRBV11-2, the J call TRBJ2-7; tentative D call: TRBD1 (6 bases). V dropped 1 base and J dropped 2 bases, with 12 bases sitting between them. Germline CDR1 SGHAT, CDR2 FQNNGV. The CDR3 extends over 15 amino acids. This CDR3 reads CASSLGSAGAYEQYF. The CDR3 DNA is TGTGCCAGCAGCTTAGGTTCGGCAGGGGCCTACGAGCAGTACTTC.

The rearrangement joins TRBV20-1 to TRBJ2-1, with D unclear. Trimming cost V 5 bases and J 7 bases, with 6 bases left between them. CDR1 DFQATT and CDR2 SNEGSKA come from the germline V gene (reference sequence). CDR3 length: 10 residues. CDR3 sequence: CSAERNEQFF. CDR3 nucleotides: TGCAGTGCTGAGAGGAATGAGCAGTTCTTC.

The CDR3 sequence is CASSFRQGVTEAFF. The DNA for the CDR3 is TGTGCCAGCAGTTTCCGGCAGGGGGTCACTGAAGCTTTCTTT. V usage is TRBV6-5 and J usage is TRBJ1-1, with 7 bases fitting TRBD1. This CDR3 region has 14 residues. The germline gives CDR1 MNHEY, CDR2 SVGAGI. V shed 4 bases and J 4 bases; nucleotides not matched to a gene: 6.

The table lists this clone with a count of one. This chain connects TRBV7-2 to TRBJ1-3; D may be TRBD1 (6 bases). The CDR3 consists of 14 residues. V lost 3 bases to trimming and J lost 6 bases, with 12 bases between them. Germline V gene sequence: CDR1 SGHTA, CDR2 FQGNSA. The CDR3 bases are TGTGCCAGCAGCTTTGGACAGTCCCTAAACACCATATATTTT. It yields the protein CASSFGQSLNTIYF. The full variable domain, with the rest looked up from reference TRBV7-2 and TRBJ1-3, is GAGVSQSPSNKVTEKGKDVELRCDPISGHTALYWYRQSLGQGLEFLIYFQGNSAPDKSGLPSDRFSAERTGGSVSTLTIQRTQQEDSAVYLCASSFGQSLNTIYFGEGSWLTVV.

The chain combines TRBV6-4 with TRBJ2-1; D gene uncertain. This CDR3 comprises 16 residues. Trimming pared 5 bases from V and 1 base from J, leaving 15 bases between. Germline lookup yields CDR1 MRHNA and CDR2 SNTAGT. CDR3 protein: CASSTRVRPSYNEQFF. CDR3 bases: TGTGCCAGCAGTACCCGGGTTAGGCCGTCCTACAATGAGCAGTTCTTC.

The count of this clone is one. The chain links TRBV29-1 to TRBJ2-1; 7 bases are shared with TRBD2. Germline loops: CDR1 SQVTM, CDR2 ANQGSEA. CDR3 length: 13 amino acids. V lost 6 bases to trimming and J lost 4 bases; unmatched junction nucleotides: 6. CDR3 loop: CSVSLAIYNEQFF. In DNA form, the CDR3 reads TGCAGCGTGTCACTAGCGATATACAATGAGCAGTTCTTC.

The chain employs TRBV7-3 and TRBJ2-5, with TRBD1 identical over 10 bases. This CDR3 is 16 amino acids long. The germline CDR1 and CDR2 sequences are SGHTA and FQGTGA. The ends lost 2 bases at V and 3 bases at J; junction bases unmatched: 6. The CDR3 DNA follows: TGTGCCAGCAGCTTAGTCCCGGACAGGGGGAAAGAGACCCAGTACTTC. This translates into CASSLVPDRGKETQYF.

The rearrangement links TRBV6-2 or TRBV6-3 to TRBJ2-7, with 9 bases lining up with TRBD1. This CDR3 is built from 15 residues. Germline assignment: CDR1 MNHEY and CDR2 SVGEGT. J lost 4 bases, V lost 0 bases, and 4 bases had no gene match. The CDR3 is CASSYSGTGRYEQYF. CDR3 nucleotides: TGTGCCAGCAGTTACTCGGGGACAGGGAGGTACGAGCAGTACTTC.

Worth noting for this clone: The sample holds other DNA sequences that translate to the same CDR3. J is TRBJ2-1 and V is TRBV29-1; D is perhaps TRBD1 (6 bases). Trimming pared 4 bases from V and 2 bases from J, leaving 9 bases between. The CDR3 length is 13 residues. Germline values: CDR1 SQVTM, CDR2 ANQGSEA. CDR3 nucleotides: TGCAGCGTTGTCAGGGGAACCTACAATGAGCAGTTCTTC. Translating it yields CSVVRGTYNEQFF.

This chain links TRBV7-2 with TRBJ2-7, with TRBD2 identical over 10 bases. CDR1 is SGHTA and CDR2 is FQGNSA in the germline V gene. The CDR3 length is 15 residues. Germline trimming cut 3 bases from V and 5 bases from J; bases unmatched to any gene: 7. CDR3 bases: TGTGCCAGCAGCTTTAGCGGGAGGAGGGGGGACGAGCAGTACTTC. Translation: CASSFSGRRGDEQYF.

The table lists this clone with a count of one. The chain combines TRBV19 with TRBJ2-2, with 8 bases identical to TRBD1. CDR1 and CDR2 from the germline V gene are LNHDA and SQIVND (reference sequence). V trimming: 6 bases; J trimming: 0 bases; junction bases outside the gene matches: 3. The CDR3 loop spans 15 amino acids. The CDR3 region has the DNA TGTGCCAGTAGACGGACAGGGCCGAACACCGGGGAGCTGTTTTTT. Translation gives CASRRTGPNTGELFF.

This chain links TRBV7-2 with TRBJ2-6; 10 bases match TRBD1. From germline, CDR1 is SGHTA and CDR2 FQGNSA. This CDR3 is built from 14 residues. The CDR3 DNA reads TGTGGCGGGACAGGGGCCTCTGGGGCCAACGTCCTGACTTTC. This gives the protein CGGTGASGANVLTF.